What follows are 21 T cell receptor beta chains derived from one specimen sequenced in a study of blood T cell repertoires in COVID-19. Generated by immunoSEQ multiplex PCR, the TCRdb table keeps only in-frame clones and is missing some. The data show roughly 150,000 clones, roughly 80% seen once. Sequencing input: peripheral blood. The receptors were sampled from a woman older than 75 with acute or convalescent COVID-19.

This chain links TRBV2 with TRBJ1-1; perhaps TRBD1 as D (6 bases). The CDR3 covers 14 residues. The V gene's germline CDR1 is SNHLY and CDR2 FYNNEI. The germline V and J ends were trimmed by 5 bases and 0 bases, with 10 bases remaining between them. As DNA, the CDR3 is TGTGCCAGCAGTATCACAGGGATGAACACTGAAGCTTTCTTT. It codes for CASSITGMNTEAFF.

CDR3 sequence: CASSSQGAREEKLFF. The CDR3 DNA is TGCGCCAGCAGCTCACAGGGGGCGCGGGAAGAAAAACTGTTTTTT. The chain has TRBV5-1 and TRBJ1-4; 9 bases are a match to TRBD1. The CDR3 has 15 amino acids. Unmatched junction bases numbered 8, after V lost 3 bases and J lost 8 bases. CDR1 is SGHRS, CDR2 YFSETQ, per germline.

This clone occurred a few times. The rearrangement uses TRBV2 and TRBJ2-7; TRBD2 matches at 13 bases. With V trimmed by 3 bases and J by 6 bases, 8 bases remained unmatched. In germline, CDR1 is SNHLY, CDR2 FYNNEI. The CDR3 is 16 residues long. The CDR3 sequence: CASSELLLAGGAEQYF. DNA of the CDR3: TGTGCCAGCAGTGAGCTACTACTAGCGGGAGGGGCCGAGCAGTACTTC.

This chain uses TRBV18 with TRBJ1-2; 8 nucleotides agree with TRBD1. V was pared by 1 base and J by 7 bases, with 8 bases of the junction left unmatched. The V gene's germline CDR1 is KGHSH and CDR2 LQKENI. This CDR3 spans 15 amino acids. The CDR3 region is CASSPRSGGGGGYTF. Written as DNA, the CDR3 is TGTGCCAGCTCACCACGGTCAGGGGGCGGTGGTGGCTACACCTTC.

This rearrangement joins TRBV5-5 to TRBJ1-6; D call uncertain. V was shortened by 0 bases and J by 7 bases, with 8 bases between the two germline ends. CDR3 length: 14 amino acids. Looked up from germline, CDR1 is SGHKS and CDR2 is YYEKEE (reference sequence). The CDR3 DNA reads as TGTGCCAGCAGCTTGGGCTGGGCGAATTCACCCCTCCACTTT. Translating gives CASSLGWANSPLHF.

The table lists this clone with a few counts. The V and J genes are TRBV28 and TRBJ1-6; TRBD1 aligns across 8 bases. Germline V gives CDR1 MDHEN, CDR2 SYDVKM. V was pared by 7 bases and J by 10 bases, with 9 bases of the junction left unmatched. CDR3 length equals 14 residues. This CDR3 reads CASITGQAVSPLHF. The DNA for the CDR3 is TGTGCCAGCATCACGGGACAGGCGGTATCACCCCTCCACTTT.

As regards this clone: Mismatch with germline at one junction end may stem from a read error. V usage is TRBV7-7 and J usage is TRBJ1-1; tentatively, D is TRBD1 (5 bases). The CDR3 is 13 residues long. The germline V gene encodes CDR1 SSHAT and CDR2 FNYEAQ (reference sequence). CDR3: CASSQGVWTEAFF. CDR3 nucleotides: TGTGCTAGCAGCCAGGGTGTTTGGACTGAAGCTTTCTTT.

This sequence joins TRBV7-2 and TRBJ2-3; 13 bases agree with TRBD2. With 3 bases clipped from V and 6 bases from J, the junction kept 12 bases outside the gene matches. Germline V gene data show CDR1 as SGHTA and CDR2 as FQGNSA. CDR3 size: 18 residues. The CDR3 DNA reads as TGTGCCAGCAGCTTCCAGCCGGGACTAGCGGGGCAAGGGGATACGCAGTATTTT. It is translated as CASSFQPGLAGQGDTQYF.

V gene TRBV4-2 combines with J gene TRBJ1-1; 12 nucleotides align to TRBD1. V trimming: 1 base; J trimming: 11 bases; junction bases outside the gene matches: 8. The CDR3 is made up of 15 amino acids. Germline V gene sequence: CDR1 LGHNA, CDR2 YNFKEQ. The CDR3 loop reads CASSQAAGQGAAAFF. Written as DNA, the CDR3 is TGTGCCAGCAGCCAAGCTGCGGGACAGGGGGCCGCGGCTTTCTTT.

This clone has just one count. This chain joins TRBV6-2 or TRBV6-3 and TRBJ2-6; tentatively, D is TRBD2 (5 bases). Germline V CDR1 and CDR2: MNHEY, SVGEGT. This CDR3 is 17 amino acids long. Trimming pared 2 bases from V and 0 bases from J, leaving 11 bases between. The CDR3 spells CASSYAGRGSGANVLTF. The CDR3, as DNA: TGTGCCAGCAGTTACGCCGGACGGGGCTCTGGGGCCAACGTCCTGACTTTC.

The chain employs TRBV30 and TRBJ1-6; D perhaps matches TRBD1 (6 bases). The CDR3 runs 13 residues. Germline assignment: CDR1 GTSNPN and CDR2 SVGIG (reference sequence). The ends were cut back, 2 bases at V and 9 bases at J, with 11 bases in the middle. The DNA of the CDR3 is TGTGCCTGGAGTTCCAGGGGACGTTCACCCCTCCACTTT. Protein sequence: CAWSSRGRSPLHF. Based on the CDR3 plus reference TRBV30 and TRBJ1-6, the full variable domain is SQTIHQWPATLVQPVGSPLSLECTVEGTSNPNLYWYRQAAGRGLQLLFYSVGIGQISSEVPQNLSASRPQDRQFILSSKKLLLSDSGFYLCAWSSRGRSPLHFGNGTRLTVT.

The rearrangement uses TRBV9 and TRBJ2-7; tentative D call: TRBD2 (6 bases). This CDR3 has 15 amino acids. Germline values: CDR1 SGDLS, CDR2 YYNGEE. The V end lost 4 bases, the J end lost 3 bases, and 17 bases lay between the germline ends. The CDR3 reads CASSPQTRPYYEQYF. Written as DNA, the CDR3 is TGTGCCAGCAGCCCTCAGACTAGGCCATACTACGAGCAGTACTTC.

V and J are TRBV30 and TRBJ1-1; 9 bases line up with TRBD1. J was trimmed by 3 bases and V by 5 bases; bases with no gene match: 4. Germline V lookup: CDR1 GTSNPN, CDR2 SVGIG (reference sequence). CDR3 length: 13 residues. The CDR3 spells CAWRQGGYTEAFF. Here the CDR3 DNA reads TGTGCCTGGCGACAGGGGGGTTACACTGAAGCTTTCTTT.

This clone was recorded a few times. The chain recombines TRBV19 with TRBJ1-5; TRBD1 is a possible D gene (6 bases). CDR1 is LNHDA and CDR2 is SQIVND in the germline V gene (reference sequence). V gave up 3 bases and J gave up 5 bases, with 11 bases separating them. The CDR3 has 14 residues. The CDR3 nucleotides read TGTGCCAGTAGTATTGTCCAGGGGCATCAGCCCCAGCATTTT. This encodes CASSIVQGHQPQHF.

The V gene is TRBV6-5, the J gene TRBJ1-2; unclear D gene. Germline CDR1 and CDR2: MNHEY and SVGAGI. V lost 0 bases, J lost 4 bases, and 6 bases lay in between. This CDR3 has 13 residues. The CDR3 loop is CASSYSLGYGYTF. CDR3 DNA sequence: TGTGCCAGCAGTTACTCCCTCGGCTATGGCTACACCTTC.

In this sample, this clone turned up a few times. The J gene is TRBJ1-2, the V gene TRBV19; unclear D gene. The CDR3 covers 16 residues. Germline CDR1 LNHDA, CDR2 SQIVND (reference sequence). V dropped 7 bases and J dropped 3 bases, with 21 bases sitting between them. In nucleotides, the CDR3 is TGTGCCAGTAAAGACGCCGGGAACGTACCATACTATGGCTACACCTTC. Its protein product is CASKDAGNVPYYGYTF.

The sample holds a few counts of this clone. The chain has TRBV11-2 and TRBJ1-3, with 10 bases fitting TRBD1. This CDR3 spans 19 amino acids. V was clipped by 6 bases and J by 3 bases; unmatched bases: 17. The V gene's germline CDR1 is SGHAT and CDR2 FQNNGV. The CDR3 loop is CASRTYGGQGNDRGNTIYF. CDR3 DNA: TGTGCCAGCAGAACTTATGGGGGACAGGGGAATGACCGTGGAAACACCATATATTTT.

This clone was observed once. This sequence joins TRBV24-1 and TRBJ2-3, with 7 bases identical to TRBD2. The V and J ends lost 9 bases and 0 bases, in that order; junction bases with no gene match: 2. Germline V CDR1 and CDR2: KGHDR, SFDVKD. CDR3 length equals 13 residues. Here the CDR3 DNA reads TGTGCCACCGGGGGGGGAAGCACAGATACGCAGTATTTT. Amino acid sequence: CATGGGSTDTQYF.

The CDR3 DNA reads TGTGCCAGCAGCTTAGCCGGGACAGCAGGAAACACCATATATTTT. Residues: CASSLAGTAGNTIYF. The chain joins TRBV11-2 to TRBJ1-3; TRBD1 matches 7 bases. Trimming cost V 1 base and J 4 bases; bases outside gene matches: 4. The germline gives CDR1 SGHAT, CDR2 FQNNGV. This CDR3 has 15 amino acids.

This chain connects TRBV28 to TRBJ2-1; 13 bases are a match to TRBD2. J gave up 6 bases and V 6 bases, and 5 bases lay outside the gene matches. Looked up from germline, CDR1 is MDHEN and CDR2 is SYDVKM. This CDR3 has 15 residues. The CDR3 DNA is TGTGCCAGCAGATCCGGACTAGCGGGAGCCAATGAGCAGTTCTTC. Translating gives CASRSGLAGANEQFF. The variable domain in full, with the rest retrieved from reference TRBV28 and TRBJ2-1, is DVKVTQSSRYLVKRTGEKVFLECVQDMDHENMFWYRQDPGLGLRLIYFSYDVKMKEKGDIPEGYSVSREKKERFSLILESASTNQTSMYLCASRSGLAGANEQFFGPGTRLTVL.

The chain has TRBV5-1 and TRBJ2-2; 7 nucleotides line up with TRBD2. J gave up 4 bases and V 7 bases, and 10 bases lay outside the gene matches. The CDR3 runs 15 residues. In germline, CDR1 is SGHRS, CDR2 YFSETQ. The CDR3 DNA sequence: TGCGCCAGCGGGGGGGGAACCGCGGGCACCGGGGAGCTGTTTTTT. Translation: CASGGGTAGTGELFF.